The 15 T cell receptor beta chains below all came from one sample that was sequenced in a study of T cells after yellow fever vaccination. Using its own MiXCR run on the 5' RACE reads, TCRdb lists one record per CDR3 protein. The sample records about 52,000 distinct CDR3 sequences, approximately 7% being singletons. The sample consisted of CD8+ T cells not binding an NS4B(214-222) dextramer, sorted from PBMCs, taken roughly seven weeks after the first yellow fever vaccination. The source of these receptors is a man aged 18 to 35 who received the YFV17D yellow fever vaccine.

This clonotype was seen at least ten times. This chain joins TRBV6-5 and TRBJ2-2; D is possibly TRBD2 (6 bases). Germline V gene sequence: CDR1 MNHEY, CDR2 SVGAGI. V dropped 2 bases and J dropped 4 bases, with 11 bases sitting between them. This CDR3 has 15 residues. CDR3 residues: CASSYGTGVTGELFF. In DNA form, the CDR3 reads TGTGCCAGCAGTTACGGGACGGGGGTCACCGGGGAGCTGTTTTTT.

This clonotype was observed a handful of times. CDR3 sequence (DNA): TGTGCCACCAGTGGGTGGGCCACCGGGGAGCTGTTTTTT. Translating gives CATSGWATGELFF. The rearrangement links TRBV24-1 to TRBJ2-2; D not resolved. V was cut by 5 bases and J by 4 bases, with 7 bases left in between. CDR1 is KGHDR and CDR2 is SFDVKD in the germline V gene. There are 13 residues in the CDR3.

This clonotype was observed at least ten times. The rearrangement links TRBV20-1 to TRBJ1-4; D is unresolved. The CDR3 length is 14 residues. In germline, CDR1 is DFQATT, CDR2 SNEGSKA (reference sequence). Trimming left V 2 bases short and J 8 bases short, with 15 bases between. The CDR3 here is CSARLGLSIEKLFF. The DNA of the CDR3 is TGCAGTGCTAGATTGGGGTTATCAATCGAAAAACTGTTTTTT.

The CDR3 spells CASSSGWELAQHF. CDR3 in DNA: TGTGCCAGCAGCTCGGGGTGGGAGTTGGCCCAGCATTTT. V is TRBV7-9 and J is TRBJ1-5; the D is unclear. Deletions cut 4 bases from V and 11 bases from J, with 15 bases between. This CDR3 spans 13 amino acids. The V gene's germline CDR1 is SEHNR and CDR2 FQNEAQ (reference sequence).

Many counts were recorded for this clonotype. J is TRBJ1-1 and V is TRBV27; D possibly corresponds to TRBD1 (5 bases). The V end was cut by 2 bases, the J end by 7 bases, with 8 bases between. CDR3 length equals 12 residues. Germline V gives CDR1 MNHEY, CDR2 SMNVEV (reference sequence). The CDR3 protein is CASSLGGGEAFF. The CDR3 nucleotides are TGTGCCAGCAGTTTAGGGGGGGGTGAAGCTTTCTTT.

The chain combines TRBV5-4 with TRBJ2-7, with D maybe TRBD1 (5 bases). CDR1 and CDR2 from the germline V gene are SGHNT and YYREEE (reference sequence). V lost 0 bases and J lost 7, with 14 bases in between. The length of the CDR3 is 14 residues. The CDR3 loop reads CASSLAAGLGEQYV. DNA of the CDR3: TGTGCCAGCAGCTTGGCCGCAGGGTTGGGAGAGCAGTACGTC.

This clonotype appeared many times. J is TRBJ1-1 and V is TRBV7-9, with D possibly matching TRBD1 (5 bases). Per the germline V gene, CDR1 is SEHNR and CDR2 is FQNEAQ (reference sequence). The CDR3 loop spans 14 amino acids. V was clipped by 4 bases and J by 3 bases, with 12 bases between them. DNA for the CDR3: TGTGCCAGCAGCTCGAACAGGATCGACACTGAAGCTTTCTTT. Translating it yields CASSSNRIDTEAFF.

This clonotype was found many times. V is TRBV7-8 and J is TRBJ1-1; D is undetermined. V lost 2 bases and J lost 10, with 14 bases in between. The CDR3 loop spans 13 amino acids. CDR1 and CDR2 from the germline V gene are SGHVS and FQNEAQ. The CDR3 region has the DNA TGTGCCAGCAGCTTATTTCGCTCCGACTCAGCTTTCTTT. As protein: CASSLFRSDSAFF.

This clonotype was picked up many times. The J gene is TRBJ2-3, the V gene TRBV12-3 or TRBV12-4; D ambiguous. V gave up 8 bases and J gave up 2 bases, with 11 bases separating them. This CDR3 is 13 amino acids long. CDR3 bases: TGTGCCAGCGGCGACCCGAACACAGATACGCAGTATTTT. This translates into CASGDPNTDTQYF.

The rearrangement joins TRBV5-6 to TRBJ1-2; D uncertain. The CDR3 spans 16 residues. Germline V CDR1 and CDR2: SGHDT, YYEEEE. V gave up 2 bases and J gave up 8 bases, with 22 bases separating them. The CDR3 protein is CASSLWNWADSEGYTF. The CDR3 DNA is TGTGCCAGCAGCTTATGGAACTGGGCAGACTCCGAGGGCTACACCTTC.

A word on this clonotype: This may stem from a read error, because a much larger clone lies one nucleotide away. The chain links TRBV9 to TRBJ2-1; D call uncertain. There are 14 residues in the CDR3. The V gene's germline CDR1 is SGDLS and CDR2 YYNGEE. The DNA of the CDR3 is TGTGCCAGCAGCGAGGGCATCTCCTACAATGAGCAGATCTTC. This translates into CASSEGISYNEQIF.

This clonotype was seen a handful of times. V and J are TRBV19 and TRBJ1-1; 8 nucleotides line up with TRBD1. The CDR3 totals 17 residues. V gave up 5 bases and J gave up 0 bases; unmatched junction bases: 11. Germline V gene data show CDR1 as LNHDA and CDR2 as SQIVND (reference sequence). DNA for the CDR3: TGTGCCAGTAGTCTCATGACAGGGGTTCTTGTGAACACTGAAGCTTTCTTT. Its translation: CASSLMTGVLVNTEAFF.

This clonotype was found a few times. CDR3 sequence (DNA): TGCGCCAGCAGCCTCGACAGGGGAATCTATTCACCCCTCCACTTT. Its translation is CASSLDRGIYSPLHF. The J gene is TRBJ1-6, the V gene TRBV4-3, with TRBD1 matching over 8 bases. Germline-derived CDR1 and CDR2 are LGHNA and YSLEER. CDR3 size: 15 residues. The J segment lost 8 bases and the V segment lost 4 bases, leaving 7 bases of the junction unmatched.

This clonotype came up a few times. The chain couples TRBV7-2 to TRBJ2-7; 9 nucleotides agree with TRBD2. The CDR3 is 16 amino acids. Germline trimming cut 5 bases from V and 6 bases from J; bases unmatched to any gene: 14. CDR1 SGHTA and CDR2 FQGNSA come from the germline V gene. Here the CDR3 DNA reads TGTGCCAGCAGCCCACCCGGCCTAGCGGGGCTCGGCGAGCAGTACGTC. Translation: CASSPPGLAGLGEQYV.

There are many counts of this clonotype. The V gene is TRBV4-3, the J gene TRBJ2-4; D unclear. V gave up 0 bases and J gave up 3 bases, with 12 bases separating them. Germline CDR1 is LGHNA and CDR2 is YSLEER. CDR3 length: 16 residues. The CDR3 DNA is TGCGCCAGCAGCCAAGATCCCGGCTTTGTCAAAAACATTCAGTACTTC. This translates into CASSQDPGFVKNIQYF.